What follows is one T cell receptor beta chain and its context. The sample is drawn from a study of blood T cell repertoires in COVID-19. Study in general: There were acute and convalescent COVID-19 samples, and they came from the United States, Italy and Spain. T cells, B-cell-depleted T cells, or PBMCs supplied cDNA or gDNA.

The CDR3 consists of 14 residues. V was shortened by 2 bases and J by 3 bases, with 8 bases between the two germline ends. Germline-derived CDR1 and CDR2 are ENHRY and SYGVKD. Original analysis: Amplification of reference gene primers provided the estimated nucleated cell counts. The data were produced by immunoSEQ multiplex PCR, yet TCRdb's version contains in-frame clones alone and is incomplete. The V and J calls and clone size come from that table; D and trimming were worked out from the DNA. In the table there are over 350,000 clones, around 86% of which are singletons. Sequenced sample: peripheral blood. This chain links TRBV10-3 with TRBJ2-4; no clear D. The TCR originated in a woman aged 25-40 years with active or convalescent COVID-19. CDR3: CAISEGPGKNIQYF. As DNA, the CDR3 is TGTGCCATCAGTGAGGGTCCGGGCAAAAACATTCAGTACTTC.